This T cell receptor (beta chain) originates from a study of cytotoxic CD8 clonotypes in ibrutinib-treated CLL (dated by TCRdb to about 2021). Broadly, across the study: The cohort included around 15 treatment-naive and 11 relapsed/refractory patients; 17 were IGHV unmutated. Responses were partial in roughly 25 patients and complete in 2; after median around 65 months follow-up, approximately 15 stayed in remission and about twelve progressed. The response samples were drawn at a median of 12 months into treatment, with a range of about 6 to 36 months. On average, each sample yielded 270,000 or so productive templates and around 100,000 productive rearrangements. Of the 86 people in the trial, about two dozen had longitudinal samples available. Cryopreserved peripheral blood mononuclear cells were obtained before treatment, at response, and at either sustained remission or disease progression. Overall study outcomes, separate from this receptor: Public clonotypes were rare and either shrank or stayed stable during treatment, and the rise in clonality at ibrutinib response reflected expansion of private clonotypes. Sampling times were not matched between patients in sustained remission and patients whose disease was progressing, and lymph node repertoires were not examined. Baseline clonality was found to be higher than that of age-matched healthy donors and was strongly correlated with circulating CD8+ T-cell counts. An increase in clonality was observed at ibrutinib response, with clonality remaining stable during sustained remission and falling back toward baseline at progression.

From its cysteine to its phenylalanine, the CDR3 spans 16 amino acids. CDR3 DNA only is kept here, 48 bases in frame from base 1. V has 5 bases trimmed and J has 3 bases trimmed; junction bases matching no gene number 7. Based on the germline V gene, the CDR1 and CDR2 sequences are SNHLY and FYNNEI. Concerning this clone: Its antigen is currently not known. The sample holds no much larger clone one base away, and base qualities are not on file.

On a MiSeq, deep resolution sequencing aimed for a depth between 1 in 1 million and 1 in 200,000 T cells, with each clonotype covered 10x on average. The immunoSEQ hsTCRB Kit was used to generate TCR beta libraries. Turning to the authors' computational methods: Data were analyzed with ImmunoSEQ Data Assistant and ImmunoSEQ Analyzer, with V, D and J genes assigned per IMGT definitions. Clonality, which ranges from 0 to 1, was calculated by subtracting the normalized Shannon entropy of productive rearrangement frequencies from one. Only overrepresented clonotypes making up at least 0.05% of each patient's repertoire were included in the public clonotype analysis. Approximately 14 age-matched healthy donor repertoires from immuneACCESS were used as controls for clonality. TCRdb limited this immuneACCESS table to in-frame rearrangements with V and J called. A share of clones is missing; checked studies link under half to unresolved V genes, and the rest is unexplained. The V and J calls and clone size come from that table; D and trimming were worked out from the DNA. In all, the sample holds tens of thousands of clones, and roughly 59% of those were seen once. The leading ten clones occupy approximately 5% of the sample.

For TCR beta library preparation, roughly 2 micrograms of genomic DNA was extracted from cryopreserved PBMCs. Longitudinal blood samples from CLL patients on ibrutinib monotherapy were analyzed using high-throughput TCR beta sequencing. The patients took part in an open-label, single-center phase 2 trial of ibrutinib monotherapy. The chain is encoded by TRBV2 joined to TRBJ1-6, and 7 junctional nucleotides match TRBD1. Here the sequenced sample was PBMCs, taken before ibrutinib treatment. The sequence came from a human donor with chronic lymphocytic leukemia. The DNA is TGTGCCAGCAGTCCAGGGGGGACCCTCTATAATTCACCCCTCCACTTT. Its protein reads: CASSPGGTLYNSPLHF.